Listed here is a single TCR beta chain. V lost 3 bases to trimming and J lost 6 bases; unmatched junction nucleotides: 8. The germline gives CDR1 GTSNPN, CDR2 SVGIG (reference sequence). CDR3 length equals 15 residues. These data come from a study of Ad26.COV2.S vaccination and SARS-CoV-2 variants. TCRdb keeps only in-frame clones here, not all; method: immunoSEQ multiplex PCR. This sample yields about 680,000 clones, of which 89% are seen a single time; approximately 1.5% belongs to the top ten. Treatment in this sample: some 19 received Ad26.COV2.S at low or high dose, single or two shots; five or six received placebo; per-sample allocation not given. Specimen acquisition occurred on day 63 following the initial vaccine or placebo injection. Ad26.COV2.S expressed prefusion-stabilized spike from the original Wuhan strain.

V is TRBV30 and J is TRBJ1-5; 10 positions match TRBD1. Sample: peripheral blood, taken in a trial of Ad26.COV2.S vaccine versus placebo. The TCR sequence derives from a person between 18 and 59 years old who received the Ad26.COV2.S COVID-19 vaccine or a placebo. As DNA, the CDR3 is TGTGCCTGGAGGACTCCCGGGACAGGGGTTCAGCCCCAGCATTTT. As protein: CAWRTPGTGVQPQHF. Drawing the rest from reference TRBV30 and TRBJ1-5, the complete variable domain is SQTIHQWPATLVQPVGSPLSLECTVEGTSNPNLYWYRQAAGRGLQLLFYSVGIGQISSEVPQNLSASRPQDRQFILSSKKLLLSDSGFYLCAWRTPGTGVQPQHFGDGTRLSIL.